A single sample gave rise to the 12 T cell receptor beta chains below, sequenced in a study of cytomegalovirus exposure and HLA in healthy donors. PCR involved 60 Vbeta and 13 Jbeta primers. Some clones are missing from TCRdb's copy, which holds only in-frame ones; the method was immunoSEQ multiplex PCR. The sample records 100,000 to 150,000 clones, more than 65% being singletons. Sequencing was carried out using PBMCs. Receptor source: a woman aged 55-69 years in good health and CMV-seropositive.

This chain joins TRBV9 and TRBJ2-5; D call uncertain. Trimming removed 3 bases at V and 4 bases at J, with 19 bases between. The CDR3 has 16 amino acids. Germline V gene sequence: CDR1 SGDLS, CDR2 YYNGEE. The CDR3 nucleotides read TGTGCCAGCAGCGCGGCCGGGTCAGTAGCCGGAGAGACCCAGTACTTC. As protein: CASSAAGSVAGETQYF.

This chain connects TRBV7-3 to TRBJ1-6, with 9 bases matching TRBD1. The germline V gene has CDR1 SGHTA and CDR2 FQGTGA. V lost 3 bases, J lost 9 bases, and 0 bases stayed unmatched. The CDR3 runs to 13 residues. CDR3 coding DNA: TGTGCCAGCAGCTTGACAGGGGGTTCACCCCTCCACTTT. It is translated as CASSLTGGSPLHF.

The V and J genes are TRBV11-2 and TRBJ1-6; 10 bases are a match to TRBD1. The V gene end was trimmed by 5 bases and the J gene end by 9 bases; junction bases not matched to a gene: 4. The germline V gene has CDR1 SGHAT and CDR2 FQNNGV. The CDR3 is 14 residues long. CDR3 protein: CASSPGQGGSPLHF. The CDR3 nucleotides read TGTGCCAGCAGCCCCGGACAGGGGGGTTCACCCCTCCACTTT.

V gene TRBV4-1 combines with J gene TRBJ2-7; 9 bases are shared with TRBD1. Germline V gives CDR1 MGHRA, CDR2 YSYEKL. CDR3 length: 13 residues. Trimming at V came to 0 bases and at J to 9 bases, leaving 3 bases not matched to a gene. The CDR3 nucleotides read TGCGCCAGCAGCCAAGAGTGGGACAGGGCGCAGTACTTC. Protein product: CASSQEWDRAQYF.

The count of this clone is one. CDR3 in amino acids: CASSLRMVVRGDYEQYF. As DNA, the CDR3 is TGTGCCAGCAGCCTACGAATGGTGGTACGGGGGGACTACGAGCAGTACTTC. V usage is TRBV11-2 and J usage is TRBJ2-7; 7 nucleotides line up with TRBD2. Germline-derived CDR1 and CDR2 are SGHAT and FQNNGV. V was clipped by 5 bases and J by 3 bases; unmatched bases: 16. This CDR3 spans 17 amino acids.

This clone is a singleton in its sample. The genes are TRBV28 and TRBJ1-2, with 11 bases fitting TRBD1. This CDR3 has 13 residues. The germline V gene encodes CDR1 MDHEN and CDR2 SYDVKM. Germline trimming cut 7 bases from V and 9 bases from J; bases unmatched to any gene: 7. CDR3 sequence: CASTAGQGASYTF. For the CDR3, the DNA is TGTGCCAGCACCGCCGGACAGGGGGCGAGCTACACCTTC.

The chain uses TRBV4-1 and TRBJ2-4; 9 bases line up with TRBD2. V dropped 0 bases and J dropped 1; count of bases not matched to a gene: 7. This CDR3 has 18 amino acids. The germline V gene encodes CDR1 MGHRA and CDR2 YSYEKL. In nucleotides, the CDR3 is TGCGCCAGCAGCCAAGAAGGGATAGCGGGAGTGGCCAAAAACATTCAGTACTTC. Translating gives CASSQEGIAGVAKNIQYF.

The chain couples TRBV9 to TRBJ2-3; TRBD1 might be the D (5 bases). Germline CDR1 and CDR2: SGDLS and YYNGEE. Trimming left V 0 bases short and J 5 bases short, with 7 bases between. The CDR3 is 13 amino acids. In DNA, the CDR3 is TGTGCCAGCAGCGTAGGTAGGGGAGATACGCAGTATTTT. This translates into CASSVGRGDTQYF.

The chain links TRBV5-1 to TRBJ1-2, with TRBD1 matching 9 bases. CDR3 length equals 14 residues. Germline CDR1 and CDR2: SGHRS and YFSETQ. Trimming at V came to 3 bases and at J to 6 bases, leaving 6 bases not matched to a gene. CDR3 coding DNA: TGCGCCAGCAGCTGGGGACAGGGACGGGATGGCTACACCTTC. Protein product: CASSWGQGRDGYTF. Together with reference TRBV5-1 and TRBJ1-2, the CDR3 gives the full variable domain: KAGVTQTPRYLIKTRGQQVTLSCSPISGHRSVSWYQQTPGQGLQFLFEYFSETQRNKGNFPGRFSGRQFSNSRSEMNVSTLELGDSALYLCASSWGQGRDGYTFGSGTRLTVV.

The chain employs TRBV5-1 and TRBJ1-5; weak D call: TRBD1 (5 bases). The V and J ends lost 0 bases and 3 bases respectively, with 10 bases between them. CDR3 length: 15 residues. CDR1 is SGHRS, CDR2 YFSETQ, per germline. Here the CDR3 reads CASSLVPGANQPQHF. In DNA form, the CDR3 reads TGCGCCAGCAGCTTGGTCCCTGGGGCCAATCAGCCCCAGCATTTT.

This chain uses TRBV4-3 with TRBJ2-7; D is ambiguous. The CDR3 is made up of 15 amino acids. V dropped 4 bases and J dropped 3 bases, with 16 bases sitting between them. Germline V gene sequence: CDR1 LGHNA, CDR2 YSLEER. The CDR3 region has the DNA TGCGCCAGCAGCCGTTTAGGCGGAACGGACTACGAGCAGTACTTC. Translation gives CASSRLGGTDYEQYF.

V is TRBV7-6 and J is TRBJ1-1, with D possibly matching TRBD1 (5 bases). CDR3 size: 13 residues. V was pared by 2 bases and J by 3 bases, with 7 bases between. Germline V lookup: CDR1 SGHVS, CDR2 FNYEAQ. The CDR3 nucleotides are TGTGCCAGCAGCTTACAGGGATACACTGAAGCTTTCTTT. Its translation: CASSLQGYTEAFF.